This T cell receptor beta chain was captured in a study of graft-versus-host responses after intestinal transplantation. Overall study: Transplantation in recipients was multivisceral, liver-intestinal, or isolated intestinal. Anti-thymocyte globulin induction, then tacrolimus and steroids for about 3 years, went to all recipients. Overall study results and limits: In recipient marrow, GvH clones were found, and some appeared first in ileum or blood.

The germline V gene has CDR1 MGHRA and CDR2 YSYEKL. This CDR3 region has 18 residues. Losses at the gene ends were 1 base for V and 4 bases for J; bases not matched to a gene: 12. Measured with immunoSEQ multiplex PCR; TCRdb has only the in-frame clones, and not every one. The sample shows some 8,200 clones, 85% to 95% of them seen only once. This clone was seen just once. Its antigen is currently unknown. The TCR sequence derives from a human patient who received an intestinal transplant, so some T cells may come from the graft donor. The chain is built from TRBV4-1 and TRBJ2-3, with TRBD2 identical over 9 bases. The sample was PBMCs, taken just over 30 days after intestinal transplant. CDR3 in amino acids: CASSQGRAGLARADTQYF. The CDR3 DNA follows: TGCGCCAGCAGCCAAGGAAGGGCTGGACTAGCGAGGGCAGATACGCAGTATTTT.